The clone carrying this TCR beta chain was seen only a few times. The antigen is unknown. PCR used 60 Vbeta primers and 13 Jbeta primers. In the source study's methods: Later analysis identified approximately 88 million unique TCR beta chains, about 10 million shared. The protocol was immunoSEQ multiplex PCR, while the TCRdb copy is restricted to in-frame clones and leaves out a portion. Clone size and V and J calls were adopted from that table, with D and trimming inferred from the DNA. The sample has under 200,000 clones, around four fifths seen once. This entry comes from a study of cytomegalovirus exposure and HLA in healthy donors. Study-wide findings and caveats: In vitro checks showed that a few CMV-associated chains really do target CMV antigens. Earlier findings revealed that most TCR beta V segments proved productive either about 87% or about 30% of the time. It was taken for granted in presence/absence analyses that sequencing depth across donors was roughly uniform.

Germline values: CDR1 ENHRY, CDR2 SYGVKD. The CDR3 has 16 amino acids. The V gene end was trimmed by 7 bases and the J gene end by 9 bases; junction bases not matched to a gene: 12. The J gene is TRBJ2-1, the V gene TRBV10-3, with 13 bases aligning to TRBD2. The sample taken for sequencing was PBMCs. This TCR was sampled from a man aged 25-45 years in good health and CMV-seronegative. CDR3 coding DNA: TGTGCCATCACCCAGGCGACTAGCGGGAGGTCGGGTGAGCAGTTCTTC. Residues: CAITQATSGRSGEQFF.